This TCR beta chain was sequenced for a study of T cells in Graves' hyperthyroidism and ophthalmopathy. Study-level findings and limits: Most thyroid clonotypes with frequency above 0.001 were detected in blood.

This clonotype was seen more than once but under ten times. Its antigen is still unknown. Based on clinical symptoms, serum thyroxine and TRAb, thyroid ultrasound and orbital computed tomography, diagnoses were reached. The source material, RNA transcripts, was used to amplify TCR beta CDR3 regions. When the TCR CDR3 underwent first-round RT-PCR, the HTBI primer set was used. MiXCR, applied by TCRdb to the multiplex PCR reads, yields one record per CDR3 protein. The data contain about 480,000 distinct CDR3 sequences, around 15% of them singletons. Trimming removed 0 bases from V and 6 bases from J; junction bases left unmatched: 12. The CDR3 is made up of 18 amino acids. CDR1 and CDR2 from the germline V gene are LNHNV and YYDKDF (reference sequence).

This TCR was recovered from a woman aged 18-29 years with Graves' hyperthyroidism. The specimen sequenced was blood. The V and J genes are TRBV15 and TRBJ2-1; TRBD2 matches 9 bases. In nucleotides, the CDR3 is TGTGCCACCAGCAGAGATGTGTATACGGCGGGAGGGCGCAATGAGCAGTTCTTC. Residues: CATSRDVYTAGGRNEQFF.